A selection of T cell receptor beta chains follows, all from one sample in a study of T-cell reconstitution after alpha-beta-depleted transplantation in children. TCRdb re-called the PCR reads with MiXCR, one entry per CDR3 protein. The sample comprises about 470,000 distinct CDR3 sequences, approximately 42% of which are singletons, and roughly a quarter rests with the top ten. The sequences come from PBMCs, collected before TCRalphabeta/CD19-depleted stem cell transplant. The receptors shown here come from a girl aged 2-10 years with aplastic anemia, due to receive a stem cell transplant. Both conserved end residues are part of each CDR3. The D gene is left open where the match is weak. The size of a clone is reported for some rows only, either as once, few or many, or as a class for expanded clones.

TRBD1	TRBJ2-1	TRBV20-1	many	14	CSATGTGSGNEQFF	TGCAGTGCTACCGGGACAGGGAGTGGGAATGAGCAGTTCTTC
TRBD1	TRBJ1-5	TRBV18	many	14	CASRGTGSNQPQHF	TGTGCCAGCCGTGGGACAGGGAGCAATCAGCCCCAGCATTTT
TRBD1	TRBJ2-7	TRBV5-6	-	17	CASSLGPWGQGAYEQYF	TGTGCCAGCAGCTTGGGGCCCTGGGGACAGGGGGCCTACGAGCAGTACTTC
-	TRBJ2-3	TRBV7-3	many	16	CASSSRDGRGGDTQYF	TGTGCCAGCAGCTCCCGGGACGGCAGAGGAGGAGATACGCAGTATTTT
TRBD2	TRBJ2-4	TRBV15	few	19	CATSRDLAGGFLAKNIQYF	TGTGCCACCAGCAGAGACCTAGCGGGAGGGTTCTTAGCCAAAAACATTCAGTACTTC
-	TRBJ2-1	TRBV16	-	15	CASSRDGGSYNEQFF	TGTGCCAGCAGCCGGGACGGCGGGTCCTACAATGAGCAGTTCTTC
TRBD2	TRBJ2-7	TRBV20-1	-	15	CSARRTSGIWGVQYF	TGCAGTGCTAGAAGGACTAGCGGGATTTGGGGGGTGCAGTACTTC
-	TRBJ2-7	TRBV12-3/TRBV12-4	-	14	CASSLAGSTYEQYF	TGTGCCAGCAGTTTAGCCGGTTCGACCTACGAGCAGTACTTC
TRBD2	TRBJ2-1	TRBV20-1	-	21	CCARDLSRLAGGPIRSNEQFF	TGCTGTGCTAGAGACCTATCGAGACTAGCGGGAGGCCCCATAAGGAGCAATGAGCAGTTCTTC
TRBD1	TRBJ2-7	TRBV19	many	16	CASSNLPRTGVYEQYF	TGTGCCAGTAGTAATCTGCCCCGGACAGGGGTCTACGAGCAGTACTTC
-	TRBJ2-7	TRBV7-9	-	14	CASTPGGSSYEQYF	TGTGCCAGCACCCCTGGGGGAAGCTCCTACGAGCAGTACTTC
TRBD2	TRBJ2-1	TRBV20-1	-	18	CSARAFSGGASSYNEQFF	TGCAGTGCTAGGGCCTTCAGCGGGGGGGCCTCGTCCTACAATGAGCAGTTCTTC